This T cell receptor beta chain was obtained from a study of CD8+ T cells in alopecia areata. In the study overall: Administration of oral tofacitinib to treated patients was at 5 to 10 mg twice daily. Study outcomes and limitations: Within the top 100, expanded CD8+ clones significantly decreased with tofacitinib, as did scalp clonality.

Treatment given: oral pan-JAK inhibitor, 5-10 mg twice daily. Extraction and reverse transcription of RNA yielded cDNA as the sequencing template. The method was immunoSEQ multiplex PCR; TCRdb's version includes in-frame clones alone and lacks a portion of them. The table records about 190,000 clones, more than 55% of them present only once. A note on this clone: The antigen is undetermined.

The CDR3 totals 14 residues. In germline, CDR1 is SGHVS, CDR2 FQNEAQ. V shed 3 bases and J shed 0 bases, with 9 bases lying between them. V usage is TRBV7-8 and J usage is TRBJ2-7; D not certain. The clonotype comes from a human donor with alopecia areata. The sequencing used CD4+ T cells sorted from blood, collected at week 4, from a patient treated with tofacitinib. The CDR3: CASSLITASYEQYF. CDR3 DNA: TGTGCCAGCAGCTTGATCACAGCCTCCTACGAGCAGTACTTC.